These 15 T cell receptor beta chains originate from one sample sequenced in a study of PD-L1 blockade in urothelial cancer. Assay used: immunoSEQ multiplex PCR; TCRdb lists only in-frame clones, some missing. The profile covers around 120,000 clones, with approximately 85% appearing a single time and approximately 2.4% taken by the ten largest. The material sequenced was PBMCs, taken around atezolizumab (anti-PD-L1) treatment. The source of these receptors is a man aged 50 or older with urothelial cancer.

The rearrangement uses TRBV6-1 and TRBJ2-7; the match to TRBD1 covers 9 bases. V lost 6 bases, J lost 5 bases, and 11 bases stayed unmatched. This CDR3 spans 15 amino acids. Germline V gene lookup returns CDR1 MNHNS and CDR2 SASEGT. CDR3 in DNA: TGTGCCAGCAGCGCAGGCGGGACAGGGTTTAACGAGCAGTACTTC. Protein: CASSAGGTGFNEQYF.

The CDR3 bases are TGTGCCTGGGGGAGTGGGTATCGTTCAGATACGCAGTATTTT. Amino acid sequence: CAWGSGYRSDTQYF. The chain carries TRBV30 and TRBJ2-3, with D possibly being TRBD2 (5 bases). The CDR3 has 14 amino acids. Germline V gives CDR1 GTSNPN, CDR2 SVGIG (reference sequence). Trimming pared 5 bases from V and 4 bases from J, leaving 16 bases between.

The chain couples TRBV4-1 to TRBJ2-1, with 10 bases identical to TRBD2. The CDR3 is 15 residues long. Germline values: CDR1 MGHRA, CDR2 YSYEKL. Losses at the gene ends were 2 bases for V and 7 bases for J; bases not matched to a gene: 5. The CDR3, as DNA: TGCGCCAGCAGCCAACTAGCGGGAGAGGGGAATGAGCAGTTCTTC. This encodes CASSQLAGEGNEQFF.

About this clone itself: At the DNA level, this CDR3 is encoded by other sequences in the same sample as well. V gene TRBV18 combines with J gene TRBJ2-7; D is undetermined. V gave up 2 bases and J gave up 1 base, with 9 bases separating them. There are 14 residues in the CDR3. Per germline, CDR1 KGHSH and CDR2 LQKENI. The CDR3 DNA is TGTGCCAGCTCACCAACTGGTAGTTCCTACGAGCAGTACTTC. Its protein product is CASSPTGSSYEQYF.

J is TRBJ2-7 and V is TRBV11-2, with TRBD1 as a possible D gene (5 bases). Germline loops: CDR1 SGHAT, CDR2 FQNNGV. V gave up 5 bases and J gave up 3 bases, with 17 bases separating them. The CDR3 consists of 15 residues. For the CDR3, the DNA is TGTGCCAGCAGCCCCGGCTACAGGCAGATCTACGAGCAGTACTTC. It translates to CASSPGYRQIYEQYF.

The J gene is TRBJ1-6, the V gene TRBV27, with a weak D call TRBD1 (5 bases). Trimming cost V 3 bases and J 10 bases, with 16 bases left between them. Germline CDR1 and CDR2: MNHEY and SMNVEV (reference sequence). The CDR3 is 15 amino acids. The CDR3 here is CASSLGGVTYSPLHF. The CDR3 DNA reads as TGTGCCAGCAGTTTGGGGGGGGTGACCTACTCACCCCTCCACTTT.

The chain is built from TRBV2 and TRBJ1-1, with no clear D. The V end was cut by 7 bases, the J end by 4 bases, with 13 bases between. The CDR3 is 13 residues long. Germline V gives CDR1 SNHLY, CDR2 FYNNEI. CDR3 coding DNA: TGTGCCAGCATTGGGCGCACCGGCACTGAAGCTTTCTTT. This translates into CASIGRTGTEAFF.

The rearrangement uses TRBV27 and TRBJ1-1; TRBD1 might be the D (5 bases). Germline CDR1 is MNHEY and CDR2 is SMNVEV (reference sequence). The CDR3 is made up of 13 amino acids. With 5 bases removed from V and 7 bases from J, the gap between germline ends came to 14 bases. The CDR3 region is CASSPGGTLEAFF. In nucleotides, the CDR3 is TGTGCCAGCAGTCCGGGGGGAACCCTTGAAGCTTTCTTT.

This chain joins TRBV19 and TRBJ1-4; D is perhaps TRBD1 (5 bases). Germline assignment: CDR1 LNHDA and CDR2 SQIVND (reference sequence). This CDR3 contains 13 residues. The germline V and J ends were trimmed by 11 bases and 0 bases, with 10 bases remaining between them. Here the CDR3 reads CASRRATNEKLFF. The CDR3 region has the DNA TGTGCCTCACGCAGGGCAACTAATGAAAAACTGTTTTTT.

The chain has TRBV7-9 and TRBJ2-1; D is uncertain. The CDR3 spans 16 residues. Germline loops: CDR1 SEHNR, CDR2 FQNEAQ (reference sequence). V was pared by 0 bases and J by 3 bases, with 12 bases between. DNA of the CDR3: TGTGCCAGCAGCTTAGCGCTTTCACAGTTCTACAATGAGCAGTTCTTC. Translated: CASSLALSQFYNEQFF.

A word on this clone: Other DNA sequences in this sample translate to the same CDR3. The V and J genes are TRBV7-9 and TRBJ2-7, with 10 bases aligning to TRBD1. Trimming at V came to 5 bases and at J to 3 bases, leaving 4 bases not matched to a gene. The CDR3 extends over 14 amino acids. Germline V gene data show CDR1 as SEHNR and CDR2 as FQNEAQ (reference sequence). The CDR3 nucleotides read TGTGCCAGCAGCCCACGGGACAGGGGCTACGAGCAGTACTTC. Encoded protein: CASSPRDRGYEQYF.

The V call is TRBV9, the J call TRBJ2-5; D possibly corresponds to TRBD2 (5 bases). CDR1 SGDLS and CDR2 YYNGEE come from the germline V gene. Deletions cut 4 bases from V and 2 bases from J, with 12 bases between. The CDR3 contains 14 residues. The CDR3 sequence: CASSLGLVQETQYF. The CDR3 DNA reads TGTGCCAGCAGCCTAGGACTGGTTCAAGAGACCCAGTACTTC.

Here the CDR3 reads CASSAAGTGSNQPQHF. The CDR3 coding sequence is TGTGCCAGCAGTGCCGCCGGGACAGGGAGCAATCAGCCCCAGCATTTT. This rearrangement joins TRBV28 to TRBJ1-5, with 9 bases matching TRBD1. Germline lookup yields CDR1 MDHEN and CDR2 SYDVKM. This CDR3 comprises 16 residues. V lost 5 bases and J lost 1; bases outside the gene matches: 6.

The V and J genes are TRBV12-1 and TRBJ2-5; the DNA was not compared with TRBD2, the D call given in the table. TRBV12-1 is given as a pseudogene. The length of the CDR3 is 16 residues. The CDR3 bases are TGTGCCAGCAGCTCGTTGACTAGCGAGCGCCAAGAGACCCAGTACTTC. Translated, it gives CASSSLTSERQETQYF.

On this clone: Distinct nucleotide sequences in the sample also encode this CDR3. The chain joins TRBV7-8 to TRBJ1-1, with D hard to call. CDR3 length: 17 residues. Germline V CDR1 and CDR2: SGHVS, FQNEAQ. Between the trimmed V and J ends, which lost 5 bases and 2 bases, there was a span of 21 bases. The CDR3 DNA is TGTGCCAGCAGCCTAGTAGGAGGTCTTAAAGTTAACACTGAAGCTTTCTTT. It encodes CASSLVGGLKVNTEAFF.